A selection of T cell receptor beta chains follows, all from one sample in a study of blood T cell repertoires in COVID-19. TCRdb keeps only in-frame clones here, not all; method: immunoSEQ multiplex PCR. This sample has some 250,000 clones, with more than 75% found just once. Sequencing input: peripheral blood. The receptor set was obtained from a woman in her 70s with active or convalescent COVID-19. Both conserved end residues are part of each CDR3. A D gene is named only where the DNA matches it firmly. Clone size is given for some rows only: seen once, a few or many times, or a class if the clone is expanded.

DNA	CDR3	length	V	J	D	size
TGTGCCACCAGTGATTTTACGAGTACCTGGGGCTACACCTTC	CATSDFTSTWGYTF	14	TRBV24-1	TRBJ1-2	NA	NA
TGCGCCAGCACCCCGGGACAGGGGGCGAGCGGTGAAGCTTTCTTT	CASTPGQGASGEAFF	15	TRBV5-1	TRBJ1-1	TRBD1	NA
TGTGCCAGCAGCTTAAGGAGGGGGAACACTGAAGCTTTCTTT	CASSLRRGNTEAFF	14	TRBV7-2	TRBJ1-1	NA	NA
TGCGCCAGCAGCCAAGCCGGGGGGCAGGGCCTAACAGATACGCAGTATTTT	CASSQAGGQGLTDTQYF	17	TRBV4-1	TRBJ2-3	NA	NA
TGCGCCAGCACCCCGACAGGTTACGCCTTCGAAGCTTTCTTT	CASTPTGYAFEAFF	14	TRBV5-1	TRBJ1-1	NA	NA
TGTGCCAGCAGTGAAACTTTCGGGGGCGCGGGAGTTCGGCCCCAGCATTTT	CASSETFGGAGVRPQHF	17	TRBV6-1	TRBJ1-5	NA	NA
TGCGCCAGCAGCCCCGACTTGGCGAAGGGCTACACCTTC	CASSPDLAKGYTF	13	TRBV5-1	TRBJ1-2	NA	NA
TGTGCCAGCAGCTTAAGAGCAAGAGGGGAGCTGTTTTTT	CASSLRARGELFF	13	TRBV5-6	TRBJ2-2	NA	NA
NA	CASSTSTVLSGEQFF	15	TRBV6-5	TRBJ2-1	NA	few
TGTGCCATCAGTGAGCCTCAATCGGGGAATGAAAAACTGTTTTTT	CAISEPQSGNEKLFF	15	TRBV10-3	TRBJ1-4	NA	NA
TGTGCCAGCAGCCCCGAGGGAAGGCAGCCCCAGCATTTT	CASSPEGRQPQHF	13	TRBV11-2	TRBJ1-5	NA	NA
TGTGCCACCAGCAGTGACCCAGGGTATGGCTACGAGCAGTACTTC	CATSSDPGYGYEQYF	15	TRBV15	TRBJ2-7	NA	NA